This passage covers 3 T cell receptor beta chains from one sample sequenced in a study of OX40 agonist ivuxolimab in advanced cancers. Sequenced by immunoSEQ multiplex PCR; TCRdb stores in-frame clones only, minus some. The sample lists 50,000 to 55,000 clones, approximately 80% seen once, with about 3.8% in the top ten. Here the sequenced sample was CD4+ or CD8+ T cells sorted from blood, taken in a trial of the OX40 agonist ivuxolimab. All receptors come from an adult with an advanced solid tumor such as melanoma, head and neck, liver or kidney cancer.

The chain employs TRBV5-1 and TRBJ1-4, with D hard to call. The CDR3 is 17 residues long. V was pared by 1 base and J by 0 bases, with 13 bases between. Germline V CDR1 and CDR2: SGHRS, YFSETQ. CDR3 protein: CASSLSGPRATNEKLFF. CDR3 coding DNA: TGCGCCAGCAGCTTGTCTGGTCCCCGGGCAACTAATGAAAAACTGTTTTTT.

V is TRBV9 and J is TRBJ2-1; TRBD1 is a possible D gene (7 bases). The germline CDR1 and CDR2 sequences are SGDLS and YYNGEE. The CDR3 covers 16 residues. V was trimmed by 0 bases and J by 3 bases, leaving 13 bases between them. The CDR3 loop is CASSVGGGDSYNEQFF. The CDR3 DNA is TGTGCCAGCAGCGTAGGAGGAGGGGACAGCTACAATGAGCAGTTCTTC. Together with reference TRBV9 and TRBJ2-1, the CDR3 gives the full variable domain: DSGVTQTPKHLITATGQRVTLRCSPRSGDLSVYWYQQSLDQGLQFLIQYYNGEERAKGNILERFSAQQFPDLHSELNLSSLELGDSALYFCASSVGGGDSYNEQFFGPGTRLTVL.

The chain links TRBV7-2 to TRBJ2-7; D not resolved. Per the germline V gene, CDR1 is SGHTA and CDR2 is FQGNSA. The V gene lost 2 bases and the J gene lost 0 bases, with 5 bases spanning the gap. The CDR3 covers 13 residues. The CDR3, as DNA: TGTGCCAGCAGCTTATGGGACTCCTACGAGCAGTACTTC. Amino acids: CASSLWDSYEQYF.